This T cell receptor (beta chain) was sequenced in a study of OX40 agonist ivuxolimab in advanced cancers. Whole-study findings and limits: CD8+ T cells averaged more expanded clones than CD4+.

V was trimmed by 2 bases and J by 6 bases, leaving 16 bases between them. The CDR3 runs 16 residues. In germline, CDR1 is ENHRY, CDR2 SYGVKD. On this clone: Its antigen is not known.

Assay used: immunoSEQ multiplex PCR; TCRdb lists only in-frame clones, some missing. Here the sample spans 76,000 or so clones, approximately 83% being singletons. This clonotype was obtained from an adult with an advanced solid tumor such as melanoma, head and neck, liver or kidney cancer. This sequence joins TRBV10-3 and TRBJ2-2; D might be TRBD1 (5 bases). This sample comprised CD4+ or CD8+ T cells sorted from blood, obtained in a trial of the OX40 agonist ivuxolimab. In nucleotides, the CDR3 is TGTGCCATCAGTGAGCCAGTAGGGGCTTTGCCCGGGGAGCTGTTTTTT. It translates to CAISEPVGALPGELFF.